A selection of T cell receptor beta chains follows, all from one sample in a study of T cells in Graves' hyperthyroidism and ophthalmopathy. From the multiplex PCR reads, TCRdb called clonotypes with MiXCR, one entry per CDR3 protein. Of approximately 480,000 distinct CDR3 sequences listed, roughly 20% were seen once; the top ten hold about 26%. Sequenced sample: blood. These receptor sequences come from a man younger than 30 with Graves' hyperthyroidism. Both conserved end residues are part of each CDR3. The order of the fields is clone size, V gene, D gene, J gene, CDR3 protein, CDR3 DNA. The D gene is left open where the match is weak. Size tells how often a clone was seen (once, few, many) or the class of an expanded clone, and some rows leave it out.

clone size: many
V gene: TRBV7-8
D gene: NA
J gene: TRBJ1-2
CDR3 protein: CASSLAPTYGYTF
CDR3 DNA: TGTGCCAGCAGCTTAGCACCGACCTATGGCTACACCTTC

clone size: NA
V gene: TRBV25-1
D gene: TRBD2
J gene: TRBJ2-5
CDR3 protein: CASRPSPTSGGAGETQYF
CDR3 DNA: TGTGCCAGCAGGCCAAGCCCCACTAGCGGGGGGGCGGGAGAGACCCAGTACTTC

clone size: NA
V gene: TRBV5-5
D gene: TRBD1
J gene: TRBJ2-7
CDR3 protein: CASRTGQGTCEQYF
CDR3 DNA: TGTGCCAGCAGAACCGGACAGGGCACGTGCGAGCAGTACTTC

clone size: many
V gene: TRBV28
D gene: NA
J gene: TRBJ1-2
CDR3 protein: CASDRGFRGYTF
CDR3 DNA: TGTGCCAGTGACAGAGGGTTTAGGGGCTACACCTTC

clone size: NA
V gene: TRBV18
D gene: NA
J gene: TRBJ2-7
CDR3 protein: CASFESHHPGNVQYF
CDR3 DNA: TGTGCCAGCTTTGAGAGCCACCATCCTGGAAACGTGCAGTACTTC

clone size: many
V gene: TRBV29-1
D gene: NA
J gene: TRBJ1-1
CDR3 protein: CSVVPGGPRGAFF
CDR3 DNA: TGCAGCGTTGTACCGGGAGGCCCCCGCGGGGCTTTCTTT

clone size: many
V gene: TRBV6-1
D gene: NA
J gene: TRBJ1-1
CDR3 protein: CAALSTGNTEAFF
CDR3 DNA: TGTGCCGCCCTCTCGACAGGGAACACTGAAGCTTTCTTT

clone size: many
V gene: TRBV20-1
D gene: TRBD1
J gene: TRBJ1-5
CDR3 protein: CSARVGQALFSNQPQHF
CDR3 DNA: TGCAGTGCTAGAGTGGGACAGGCCCTTTTCAGCAATCAGCCCCAGCATTTT

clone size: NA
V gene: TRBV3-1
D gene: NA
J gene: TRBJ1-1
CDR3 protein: CASSHRQTQSSEAFF
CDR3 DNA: TGTGCCAGCAGCCACCGACAGACGCAGAGCTCTGAAGCTTTCTTT

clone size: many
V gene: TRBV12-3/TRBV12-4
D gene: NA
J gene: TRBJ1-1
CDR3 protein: CASSKRMNTEAFF
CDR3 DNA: TGTGCCAGCAGTAAGAGGATGAACACTGAAGCTTTCTTT

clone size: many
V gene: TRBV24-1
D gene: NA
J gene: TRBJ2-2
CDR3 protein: CATSDVRRNTGELFF
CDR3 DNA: TGTGCCACCAGTGATGTAAGGAGAAACACCGGGGAGCTGTTTTTT

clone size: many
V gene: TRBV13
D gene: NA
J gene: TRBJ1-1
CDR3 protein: CASSFIQGRWVNTEAFF
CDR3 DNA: TGTGCCAGCAGCTTTATTCAGGGGCGATGGGTGAACACTGAAGCTTTCTTT

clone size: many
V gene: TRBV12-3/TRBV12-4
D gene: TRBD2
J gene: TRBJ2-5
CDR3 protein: CASSSKGLAGRETQYF
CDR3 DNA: TGTGCCAGCAGTTCTAAGGGACTAGCGGGCCGGGAGACCCAGTACTTC

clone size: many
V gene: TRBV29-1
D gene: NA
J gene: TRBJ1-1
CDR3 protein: CSAGEGSGTEAFF
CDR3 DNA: TGCAGCGCAGGGGAGGGAAGCGGCACTGAAGCTTTCTTT

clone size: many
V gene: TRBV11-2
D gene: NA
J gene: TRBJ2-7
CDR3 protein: CASSLEAEVLRYF
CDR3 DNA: TGTGCCAGCAGCTTAGAGGCTGAGGTACTGAGGTACTTC

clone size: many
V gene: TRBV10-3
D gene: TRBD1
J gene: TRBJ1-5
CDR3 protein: CATQGVWDQPQHF
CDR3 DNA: TGTGCCACGCAGGGGGTCTGGGATCAGCCCCAGCATTTT

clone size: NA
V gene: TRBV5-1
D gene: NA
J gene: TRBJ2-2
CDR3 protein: CASSLDQGGELFF
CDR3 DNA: TGCGCCAGCAGCTTGGATCAGGGCGGGGAGCTGTTTTTT

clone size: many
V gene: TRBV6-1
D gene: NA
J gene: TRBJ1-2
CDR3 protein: CASSDRVANYGYTF
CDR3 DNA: TGTGCCAGCAGTGACCGGGTCGCAAACTATGGCTACACCTTC

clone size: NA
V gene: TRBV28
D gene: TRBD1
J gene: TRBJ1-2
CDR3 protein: CASSPPTGGHNYGYTF
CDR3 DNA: TGTGCCAGCAGCCCCCCCACAGGGGGCCATAACTATGGCTACACCTTC

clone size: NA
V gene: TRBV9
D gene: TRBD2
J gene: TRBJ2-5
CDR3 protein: CASSVASGGGIETQYF
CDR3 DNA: TGTGCCAGCAGCGTAGCCTCGGGGGGGGGAATCGAGACCCAGTACTTC

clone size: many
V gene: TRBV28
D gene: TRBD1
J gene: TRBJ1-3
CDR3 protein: CASSLSGGGGGNTIYF
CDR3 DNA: TGTGCCAGCAGTTTATCGGGAGGGGGCGGCGGAAACACCATATATTTT

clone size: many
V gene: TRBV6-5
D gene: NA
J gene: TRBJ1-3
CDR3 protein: CASSYGASSGNTIYF
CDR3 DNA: TGTGCCAGCAGTTACGGGGCAAGCTCTGGAAACACCATATATTTT

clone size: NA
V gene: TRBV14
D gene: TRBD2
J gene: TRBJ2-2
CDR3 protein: CASSRRMQDRLAGGLNTGELFF
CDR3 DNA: TGTGCCAGCAGCCGCAGGATGCAGGATCGACTAGCGGGAGGCCTGAACACCGGGGAGCTGTTTTTT

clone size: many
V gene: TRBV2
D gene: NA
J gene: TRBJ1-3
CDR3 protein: CASSAAISGNTIYF
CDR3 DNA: TGTGCCAGCAGTGCTGCCATATCTGGAAACACCATATATTTT

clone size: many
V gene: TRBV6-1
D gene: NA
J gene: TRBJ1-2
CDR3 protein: CASSEEDSYGYTF
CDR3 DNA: TGTGCCAGCAGTGAAGAGGACAGCTATGGCTACACCTTC

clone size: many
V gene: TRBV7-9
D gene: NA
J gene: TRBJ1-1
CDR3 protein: CASSLDSRNSEAFF
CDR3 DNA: TGTGCCAGCAGTTTGGACAGCCGAAACTCAGAAGCTTTCTTT

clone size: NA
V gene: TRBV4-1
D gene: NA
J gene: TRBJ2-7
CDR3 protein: CASSHDSDPTYEQYF
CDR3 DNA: TGCGCCAGCAGCCACGATTCTGACCCGACCTACGAGCAGTACTTC

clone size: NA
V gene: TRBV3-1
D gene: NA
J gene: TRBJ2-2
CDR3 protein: CASSQGYRTGELFF
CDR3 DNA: TGTGCCAGCAGCCAGGGGTATAGGACCGGGGAGCTGTTTTTT

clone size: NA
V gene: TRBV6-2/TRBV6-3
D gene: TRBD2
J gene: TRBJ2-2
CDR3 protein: CASGSGGAGNTGELFF
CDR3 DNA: TGTGCCAGCGGGAGCGGGGGGGCCGGGAACACCGGGGAGCTGTTTTTT

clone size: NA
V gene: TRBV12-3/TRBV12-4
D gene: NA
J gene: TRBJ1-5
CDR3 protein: CASSPSFQPQHF
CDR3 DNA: TGTGCCAGCAGTCCGTCCTTTCAGCCCCAGCATTTT

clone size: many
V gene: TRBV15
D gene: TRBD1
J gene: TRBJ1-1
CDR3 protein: CATSTEGQLPEAFF
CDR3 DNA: TGTGCCACCAGCACGGAGGGACAGCTACCTGAAGCTTTCTTT

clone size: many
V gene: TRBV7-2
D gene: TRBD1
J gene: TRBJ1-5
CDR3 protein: CASSSRQGIQPQHF
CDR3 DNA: TGTGCCAGCAGCTCTAGACAGGGTATTCAGCCCCAGCATTTT

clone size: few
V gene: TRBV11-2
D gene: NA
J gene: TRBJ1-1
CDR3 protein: CASSLSPDRLNTEAFF
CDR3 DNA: TGTGCCAGCAGCTTAAGCCCCGACCGTCTAAACACTGAAGCTTTCTTT

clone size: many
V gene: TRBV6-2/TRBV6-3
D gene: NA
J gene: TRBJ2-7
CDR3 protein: CASSPIGVISEQYF
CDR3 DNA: TGTGCCAGCAGCCCCATCGGGGTTATCTCCGAGCAGTACTTC

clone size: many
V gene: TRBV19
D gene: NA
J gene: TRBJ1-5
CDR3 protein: CASSMTDYSNQPQHF
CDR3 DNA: TGTGCCAGTAGTATGACCGATTATAGCAATCAGCCCCAGCATTTT

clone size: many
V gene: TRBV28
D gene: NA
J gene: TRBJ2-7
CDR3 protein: CASSLLSQSYEQYF
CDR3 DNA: TGTGCCAGCAGTTTACTCAGCCAATCCTACGAGCAGTACTTC

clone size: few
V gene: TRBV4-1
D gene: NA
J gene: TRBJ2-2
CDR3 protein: CASTPISGVSNTGELFF
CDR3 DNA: TGCGCCAGCACCCCGATTTCGGGAGTTTCGAACACCGGGGAGCTGTTTTTT

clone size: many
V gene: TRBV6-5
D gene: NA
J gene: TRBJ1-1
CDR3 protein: CASSYENSATEAFF
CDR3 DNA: TGTGCCAGCAGTTACGAAAACTCCGCGACTGAAGCTTTCTTT

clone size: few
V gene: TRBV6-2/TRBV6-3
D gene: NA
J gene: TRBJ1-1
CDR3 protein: CASTGPGRTEAFF
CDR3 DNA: TGTGCCAGCACCGGGCCAGGGAGGACTGAAGCTTTCTTT

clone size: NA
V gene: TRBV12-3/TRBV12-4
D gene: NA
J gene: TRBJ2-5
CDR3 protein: CASSFNGRDQETQYF
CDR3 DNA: TGTGCCAGCAGTTTTAACGGGCGGGACCAAGAGACCCAGTACTTC

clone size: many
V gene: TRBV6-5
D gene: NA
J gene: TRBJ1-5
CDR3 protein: CASSYPGPQPQHF
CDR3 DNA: TGTGCCAGCAGTTACCCAGGGCCGCAGCCCCAGCATTTT

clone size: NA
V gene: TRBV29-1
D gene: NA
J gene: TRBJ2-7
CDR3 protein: CSVEGRGGSYEQYF
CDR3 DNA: TGCAGCGTTGAAGGTCGCGGAGGCTCCTACGAGCAGTACTTC

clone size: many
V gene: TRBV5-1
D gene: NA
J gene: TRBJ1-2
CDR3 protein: CASSTGTPYGYTF
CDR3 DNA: TGCGCCAGCAGCACCGGGACCCCCTACGGCTACACCTTC

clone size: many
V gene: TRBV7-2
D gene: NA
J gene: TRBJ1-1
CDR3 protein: CASSAHGGTEAFF
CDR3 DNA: TGTGCCAGCAGCGCTCACGGGGGCACTGAAGCTTTCTTT

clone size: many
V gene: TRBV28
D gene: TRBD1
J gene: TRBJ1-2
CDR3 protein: CASSMGQGAVNYGYTF
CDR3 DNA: TGTGCCAGCAGTATGGGACAGGGGGCCGTTAACTATGGCTACACCTTC

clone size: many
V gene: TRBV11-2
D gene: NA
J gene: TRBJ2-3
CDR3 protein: CASSLDGGSTDTQYF
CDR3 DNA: TGTGCCAGCAGCTTAGACGGGGGAAGCACAGATACGCAGTATTTT

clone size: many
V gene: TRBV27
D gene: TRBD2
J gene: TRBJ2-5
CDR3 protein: CASRRLAGEETQYF
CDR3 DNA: TGTGCCAGCAGGCGACTAGCGGGGGAAGAGACCCAGTACTTC

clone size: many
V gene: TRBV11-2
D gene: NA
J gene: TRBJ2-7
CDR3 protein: CASSLGSGHLYEQYF
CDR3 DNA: TGTGCCAGCAGCTTAGGTTCGGGACACCTCTACGAGCAGTACTTC

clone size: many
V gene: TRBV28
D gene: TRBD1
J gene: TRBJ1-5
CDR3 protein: CASSLIRTGGNQPQHF
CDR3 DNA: TGTGCCAGCAGTCTAATTCGGACAGGGGGGAATCAGCCCCAGCATTTT

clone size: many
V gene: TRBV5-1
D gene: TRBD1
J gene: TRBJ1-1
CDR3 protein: CASSVGQKNTEAFF
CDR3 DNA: TGCGCCAGCAGCGTGGGACAGAAGAACACTGAAGCTTTCTTT

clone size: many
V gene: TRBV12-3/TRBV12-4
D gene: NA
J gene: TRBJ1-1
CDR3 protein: CASTIRAGGPTEAFF
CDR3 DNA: TGTGCCAGCACCATTAGGGCCGGGGGGCCAACTGAAGCTTTCTTT

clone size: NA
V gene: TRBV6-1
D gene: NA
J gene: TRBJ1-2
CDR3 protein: CASTWPPDYGYTF
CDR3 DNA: TGTGCCAGCACGTGGCCGCCAGACTATGGCTACACCTTC